The 20 T cell receptor beta chains presented below share a single source sample, sequenced in a study of cytomegalovirus exposure and HLA in healthy donors. PCR was performed using 60 Vbeta and 13 Jbeta primers. Using immunoSEQ multiplex PCR, the repertoire was profiled, and TCRdb retains in-frame clones only, with some absent. Of about 200,000 clones detected, 75% to 85% appear once; the ten largest clones hold 2.7%. Sample: PBMCs. The receptor set was obtained from a woman aged 40 to 50 in good health and CMV-seronegative.

This sequence joins TRBV6-1 and TRBJ2-2; 7 bases align to TRBD2. The junction had 8 bases not matched to a gene; V was cut back by 10 bases and J by 0 bases. The CDR3 length is 15 residues. Germline V CDR1 and CDR2: MNHNS, SASEGT. The CDR3 spells CATPGLPTNTGELFF. Here the CDR3 DNA reads TGTGCCACCCCGGGACTACCGACGAACACCGGGGAGCTGTTTTTT.

The rearrangement links TRBV1 to TRBJ2-1; the table's TRBD2 call for D was not verified on the DNA. TRBV1 is a pseudogene locus. The CDR3 loop spans 18 amino acids. CDR3 nucleotide sequence: TGCACCAGCAGCCAAGGGACCGGACTAGCGGGAGTGGGGAATGAGCAGTTCTTC. Amino acid sequence: CTSSQGTGLAGVGNEQFF.

This sequence joins TRBV11-1 and TRBJ2-7; perhaps TRBD2 as D (6 bases). CDR1 is SGHAT, CDR2 FQDESV, per germline (reference sequence). Trimming cost V 1 base and J 6 bases, with 13 bases left between them. The CDR3 contains 14 residues. This chain's CDR3 is CASSLEGGGREQYF. The CDR3 DNA reads as TGTGCCAGCAGCTTAGAGGGTGGAGGGCGCGAGCAGTACTTC.

Only a few counts were recorded for this clone. The chain recombines TRBV7-2 with TRBJ1-1, with D perhaps matching TRBD1 (5 bases). V shed 5 bases and J shed 0 bases, with 16 bases lying between them. CDR1 and CDR2 from the germline V gene are SGHTA and FQGNSA. The CDR3 spans 16 residues. The CDR3 nucleotides read TGTGCCAGCAGCCTGGACATCCTCCCTATGAACACTGAAGCTTTCTTT. Its protein product is CASSLDILPMNTEAFF.

As to this clone: The junction does not match germline at one end; this may be a read error. V is TRBV6-5 and J is TRBJ2-7, with D maybe TRBD2 (5 bases). CDR1 MNHEY and CDR2 SVGAGI come from the germline V gene. This CDR3 comprises 13 residues. CDR3 amino acids: CAGSYSWTYEQYF. CDR3 DNA sequence: TGTGCCGGCAGTTACAGCTGGACTTACGAGCAGTACTTC.

The chain recombines TRBV19 with TRBJ1-2, with D hard to call. Germline loops: CDR1 LNHDA, CDR2 SQIVND (reference sequence). The CDR3 is 13 residues long. Trimming cost V 8 bases and J 1 base, with 11 bases left between them. DNA for the CDR3: TGTGCCAGTGGTTCGGGGTTTAACTATGGCTACACCTTC. This encodes CASGSGFNYGYTF.

This clone came up a few times. The chain links TRBV6-5 to TRBJ2-1; D ambiguous. This CDR3 is 13 amino acids long. Per the germline V gene, CDR1 is MNHEY and CDR2 is SVGAGI. The V end lost 7 bases, the J end lost 9 bases, and 16 bases lay between the germline ends. CDR3 bases: TGTGCCAGCAAACCCTACGAGGATGGTGAGCAGTTCTTC. It yields the protein CASKPYEDGEQFF.

V gene TRBV27 combines with J gene TRBJ1-1, with unresolved D. The CDR3 has 14 amino acids. V lost 0 bases and J lost 5, with 10 bases in between. Germline assignment: CDR1 MNHEY and CDR2 SMNVEV (reference sequence). The CDR3 coding sequence is TGTGCCAGCAGTTTATCGGGCCCGTGGACTGAAGCTTTCTTT. Protein: CASSLSGPWTEAFF.

V and J are TRBV11-3 and TRBJ2-7, with 13 bases fitting TRBD2. The ends lost 5 bases at V and 2 bases at J; junction bases unmatched: 3. In germline, CDR1 is SGHNT, CDR2 YENEEA. The CDR3 is 15 amino acids. The CDR3 DNA follows: TGTGCCAGCAGCCGGGGACTAGCGGGAACCTACGAGCAGTACTTC. Protein product: CASSRGLAGTYEQYF.

This clone was observed a single time. V and J are TRBV27 and TRBJ2-7; D may be TRBD1 (7 bases). The germline V and J ends were trimmed by 6 bases and 5 bases, with 14 bases remaining between them. The CDR3 is 13 amino acids. The germline V gene encodes CDR1 MNHEY and CDR2 SMNVEV (reference sequence). CDR3: CASRPVRGDEQYF. The DNA of the CDR3 is TGTGCCAGCAGGCCAGTCAGGGGGGACGAGCAGTACTTC.

The chain employs TRBV6-5 and TRBJ1-2; no definite D call. Germline lookup yields CDR1 MNHEY and CDR2 SVGAGI. The germline V and J ends were trimmed by 5 bases and 0 bases, with 10 bases remaining between them. This CDR3 has 14 residues. CDR3 in amino acids: CASSAQAANYGYTF. The CDR3 DNA sequence: TGTGCCAGCAGTGCCCAGGCAGCTAACTATGGCTACACCTTC.

This chain connects TRBV5-1 to TRBJ2-2; the match to TRBD1 covers 11 bases. The CDR3 sequence is 14 residues long. V lost 4 bases to trimming and J lost 6 bases; unmatched junction nucleotides: 2. Per the germline V gene, CDR1 is SGHRS and CDR2 is YFSETQ. The DNA for the CDR3 is TGCGCCAGCAGCACGGGACAGGGGGCCGGGGAGCTGTTTTTT. Translation: CASSTGQGAGELFF. The entire variable domain, with the rest obtained from reference TRBV5-1 and TRBJ2-2, is as follows: KAGVTQTPRYLIKTRGQQVTLSCSPISGHRSVSWYQQTPGQGLQFLFEYFSETQRNKGNFPGRFSGRQFSNSRSEMNVSTLELGDSALYLCASSTGQGAGELFFGEGSRLTVL.

This chain links TRBV28 with TRBJ2-3; D remains unclear. Trimming removed 3 bases at V and 2 bases at J, with 9 bases between. The CDR3 has 14 residues. Germline V gene data show CDR1 as MDHEN and CDR2 as SYDVKM. Here the CDR3 DNA reads TGTGCCAGCAGTTTGGGCTATTACACAGATACGCAGTATTTT. It codes for CASSLGYYTDTQYF.

V usage is TRBV9 and J usage is TRBJ2-1, with TRBD2 identical over 10 bases. Germline V CDR1 and CDR2: SGDLS, YYNGEE. The CDR3 has 16 amino acids. Trimming at V came to 3 bases and at J to 8 bases, leaving 11 bases not matched to a gene. The CDR3 sequence: CASSDGRLAGRDEQFF. In DNA, the CDR3 is TGTGCCAGCAGCGACGGGAGACTAGCGGGTAGAGATGAGCAGTTCTTC.

The chain combines TRBV7-9 with TRBJ2-5, with TRBD2 identical over 11 bases. V gave up 5 bases and J gave up 3 bases; unmatched junction bases: 5. The CDR3 runs to 15 residues. Germline V gene lookup returns CDR1 SEHNR and CDR2 FQNEAQ (reference sequence). CDR3 in amino acids: CASSAMGLAEETQYF. CDR3 DNA: TGTGCCAGCAGCGCGATGGGACTAGCGGAAGAGACCCAGTACTTC.

The gene calls are TRBV27 and TRBJ2-7, with D possibly matching TRBD2 (6 bases). Germline CDR1 MNHEY, CDR2 SMNVEV (reference sequence). V lost 3 bases and J lost 1, with 10 bases in between. CDR3 size: 14 residues. For the CDR3, the DNA is TGTGCCAGCAGTTTTCAGGGACTGTCCTACGAGCAGTACTTC. It yields the protein CASSFQGLSYEQYF.

This clone was counted a few times. The V gene is TRBV5-1, the J gene TRBJ1-4; 8 nucleotides match TRBD1. The V gene end was trimmed by 4 bases and the J gene end by 4 bases; junction bases not matched to a gene: 6. Germline CDR1 SGHRS, CDR2 YFSETQ. The CDR3 runs 15 residues. The CDR3: CASSRQTGDNEKLFF. As DNA, the CDR3 is TGCGCCAGCAGCCGTCAGACAGGGGATAATGAAAAACTGTTTTTT.

This chain connects TRBV27 to TRBJ1-2; no firm D call. This CDR3 contains 14 residues. Germline CDR1 MNHEY, CDR2 SMNVEV (reference sequence). Trimming removed 4 bases from V and 1 base from J, with 10 bases in between. As DNA, the CDR3 is TGTGCCAGCAGTTGGGCAGGTTTTAACTATGGCTACACCTTC. Translating it yields CASSWAGFNYGYTF.

J is TRBJ2-5 and V is TRBV2; no firm D call. The CDR3 covers 14 residues. Germline lookup yields CDR1 SNHLY and CDR2 FYNNEI. V lost 3 bases and J 3 bases, leaving 11 bases between the germline ends. This CDR3 reads CASSDFGSEETQYF. The DNA of the CDR3 is TGTGCCAGCAGTGACTTTGGCAGCGAAGAGACCCAGTACTTC.

The rearrangement joins TRBV6-5 to TRBJ2-7, with D maybe TRBD2 (5 bases). Trimming shortened V by 6 bases and J by 3 bases, and 15 bases separated the two germline ends. The CDR3 runs 14 residues. In germline, CDR1 is MNHEY, CDR2 SVGAGI. The CDR3: CASRLGSSLYEQYF. The CDR3 DNA reads as TGTGCCAGCAGGTTGGGGAGTTCGCTCTACGAGCAGTACTTC.